This T cell receptor (beta chain) was recorded in a study of blood T cell repertoires in COVID-19. Study overall: Samples came from the United States, Italy and Spain, spanning acute and convalescent COVID-19. T cells, B-cell-depleted T cells, or PBMCs provided the cDNA or gDNA that served as material.

CDR1 is MNHEY and CDR2 is SMNVEV in the germline V gene (reference sequence). V was cut by 2 bases and J by 8 bases, with 12 bases left in between. The CDR3 runs to 13 residues. Participants' reported clinical history set cohort assignment. Each recovered donor of Cohort 3 presented with two negative PCRs, clearance, or symptom resolution. Some clones are missing from TCRdb's copy, which holds only in-frame ones; the method was immunoSEQ multiplex PCR. The sample lists 170,000 or so clones, about 90% occurring once. Sequenced input: PBMCs or T cells enriched from blood (not recorded which). The chain recombines TRBV27 with TRBJ1-2; D gene ambiguous. The clonotype comes from a woman aged 45-59 years who had recovered from COVID-19. In nucleotides, the CDR3 is TGTGCCAGCAGTTTACGAGGAGTTTGGGGCTACACCTTC. Translation: CASSLRGVWGYTF.